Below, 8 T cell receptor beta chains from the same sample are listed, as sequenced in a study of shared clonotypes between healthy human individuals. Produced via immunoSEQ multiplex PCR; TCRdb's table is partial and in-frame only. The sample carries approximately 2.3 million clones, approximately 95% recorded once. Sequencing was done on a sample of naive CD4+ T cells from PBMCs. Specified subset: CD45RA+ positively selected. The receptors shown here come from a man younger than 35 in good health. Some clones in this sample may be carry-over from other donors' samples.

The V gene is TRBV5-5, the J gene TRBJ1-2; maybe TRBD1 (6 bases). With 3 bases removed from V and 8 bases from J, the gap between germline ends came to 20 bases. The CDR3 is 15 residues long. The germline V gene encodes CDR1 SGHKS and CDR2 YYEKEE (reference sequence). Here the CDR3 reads CASSSGQLRSEGYTF. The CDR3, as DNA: TGTGCCAGCAGCTCAGGACAGCTACGCTCGGAGGGCTACACCTTC.

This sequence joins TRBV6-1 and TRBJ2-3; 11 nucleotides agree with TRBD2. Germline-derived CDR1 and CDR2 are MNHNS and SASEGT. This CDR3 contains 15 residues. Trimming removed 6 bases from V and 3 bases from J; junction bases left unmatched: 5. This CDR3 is CASSRLAGNTDTQYF. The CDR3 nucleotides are TGTGCCAGCAGCAGACTAGCGGGAAATACAGATACGCAGTATTTT.

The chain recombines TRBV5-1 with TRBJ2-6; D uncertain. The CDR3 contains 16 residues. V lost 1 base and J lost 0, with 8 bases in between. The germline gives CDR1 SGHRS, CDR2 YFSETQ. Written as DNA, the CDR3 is TGCGCCAGCAGCTTGACAGCTATCTCTGGGGCCAACGTCCTGACTTTC. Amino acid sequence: CASSLTAISGANVLTF. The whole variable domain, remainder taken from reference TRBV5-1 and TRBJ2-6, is KAGVTQTPRYLIKTRGQQVTLSCSPISGHRSVSWYQQTPGQGLQFLFEYFSETQRNKGNFPGRFSGRQFSNSRSEMNVSTLELGDSALYLCASSLTAISGANVLTFGAGSRLTVL.

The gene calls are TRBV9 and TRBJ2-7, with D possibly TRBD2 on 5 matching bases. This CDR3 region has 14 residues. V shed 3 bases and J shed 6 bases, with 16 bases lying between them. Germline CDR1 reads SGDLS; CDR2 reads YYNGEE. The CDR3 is CASSGKPDSVEQYF. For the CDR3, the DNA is TGTGCCAGCAGCGGGAAGCCGGACTCCGTCGAGCAGTACTTC.

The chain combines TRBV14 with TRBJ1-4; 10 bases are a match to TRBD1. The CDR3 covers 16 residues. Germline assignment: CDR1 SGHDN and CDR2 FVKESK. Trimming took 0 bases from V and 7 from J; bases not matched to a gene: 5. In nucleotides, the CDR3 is TGTGCCAGCAGCCAAGATCATGGGACAGGGGTTGAAAAACTGTTTTTT. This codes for CASSQDHGTGVEKLFF.

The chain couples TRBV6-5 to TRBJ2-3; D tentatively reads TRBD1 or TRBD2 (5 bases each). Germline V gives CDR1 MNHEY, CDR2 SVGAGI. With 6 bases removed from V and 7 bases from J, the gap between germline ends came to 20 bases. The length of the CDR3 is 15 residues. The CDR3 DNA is TGTGCCAGCAGATTACATCAACCTGGGGGATATACGCAGTATTTT. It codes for CASRLHQPGGYTQYF.

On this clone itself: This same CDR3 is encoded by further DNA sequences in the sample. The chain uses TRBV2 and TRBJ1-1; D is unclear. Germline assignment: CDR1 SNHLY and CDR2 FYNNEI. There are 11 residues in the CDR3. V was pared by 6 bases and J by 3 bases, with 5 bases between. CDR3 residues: CASSPYTEAFF. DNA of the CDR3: TGTGCCAGCAGCCCTTACACTGAAGCTTTCTTT.

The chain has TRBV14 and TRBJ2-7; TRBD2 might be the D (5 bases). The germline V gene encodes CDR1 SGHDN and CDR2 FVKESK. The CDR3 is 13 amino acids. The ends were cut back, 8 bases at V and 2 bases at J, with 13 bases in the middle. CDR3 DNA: TGTGCCAGCGGCCGACGGGGTACCTACGAGCAGTACTTC. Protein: CASGRRGTYEQYF.